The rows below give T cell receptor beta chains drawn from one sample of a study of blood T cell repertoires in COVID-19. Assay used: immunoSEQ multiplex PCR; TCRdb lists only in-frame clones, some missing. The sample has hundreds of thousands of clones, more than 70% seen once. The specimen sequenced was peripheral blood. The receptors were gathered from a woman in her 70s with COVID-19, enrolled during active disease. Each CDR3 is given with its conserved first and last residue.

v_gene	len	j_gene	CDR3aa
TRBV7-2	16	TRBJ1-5	CASSLVGTMGDQPQHF
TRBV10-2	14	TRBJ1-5	CASTNTNSNQPQHF
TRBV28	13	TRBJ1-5	CASSFLGPQPQHF
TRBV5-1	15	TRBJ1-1	CASRTGIGMNTEAFF
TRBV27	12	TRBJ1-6	CASRRMNSPLHF
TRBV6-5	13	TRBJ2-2	CASNRGTDGELFF
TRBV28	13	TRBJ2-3	CASSSGDTDTQYF
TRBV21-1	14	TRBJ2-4	CASSKAGSKNIQYF
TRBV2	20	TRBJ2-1	CASSPLALWGDNVSYNEQFF
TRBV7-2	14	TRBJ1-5	CASSFGKTGQPQHF
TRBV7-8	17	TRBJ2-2	CASSSYSGGSRPGELFF
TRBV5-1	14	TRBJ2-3	CASSLEGGMDTQYF
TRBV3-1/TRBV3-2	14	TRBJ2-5	CASSQGALQETQYF
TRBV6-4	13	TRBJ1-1	CASSWQGGTEAFF
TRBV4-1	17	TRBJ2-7	CASSQPWTSGGAYEQYF
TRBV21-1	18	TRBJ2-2	CASSTHTDPPGWAGELFF
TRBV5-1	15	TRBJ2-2	CASSPRTDNTGELFF
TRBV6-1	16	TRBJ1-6	CASSDLGSSYNSPLHF
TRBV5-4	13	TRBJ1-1	CASSKGQYTEAFF
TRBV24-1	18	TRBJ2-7	CATSDLWDRGLLAYEQYF
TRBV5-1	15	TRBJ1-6	CASSRSGDRGSPLHF
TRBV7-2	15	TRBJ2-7	CASSLNWEGYYEQYF
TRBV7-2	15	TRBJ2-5	CASSSTRLLQETQYF
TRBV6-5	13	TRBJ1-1	CASSTQGYTEAFF
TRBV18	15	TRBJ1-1	CASSPGTGANTEAFF
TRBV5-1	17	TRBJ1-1	CASSWTGKRNGNTEAFF
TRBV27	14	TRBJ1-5	CASSLLGARQPQHF
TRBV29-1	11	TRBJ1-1	CSGSDSSEAFF
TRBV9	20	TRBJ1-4	CASSGNPSGQGADSNEKLFF
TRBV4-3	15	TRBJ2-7	CASSQEGLAGYEQYF
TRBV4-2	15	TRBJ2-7	CASSLSTESTYEQYF
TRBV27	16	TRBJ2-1	CASSLRSRGSYNEQFF
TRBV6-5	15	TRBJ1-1	CASSYTGAGGTEAFF
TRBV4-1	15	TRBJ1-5	CASSQADISNQPQHF
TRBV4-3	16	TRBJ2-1	CASSQDPGLAGGEQFF
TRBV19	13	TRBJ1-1	CASSPRPDSQAFF
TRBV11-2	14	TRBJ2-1	CASSPLTLYNEQFF
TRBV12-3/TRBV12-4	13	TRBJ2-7	CASSRPSSYEQYF
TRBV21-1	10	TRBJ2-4	CASSKGTGYF
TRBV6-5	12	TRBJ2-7	CASSPAGYEQYF
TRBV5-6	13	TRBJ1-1	CASSQAGLAEAFF
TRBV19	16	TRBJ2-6	CASSPSDTTGANVLTF
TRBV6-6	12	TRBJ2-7	CASSYYADEQYF
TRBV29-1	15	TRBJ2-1	CSVEAGLAGYNEQFF
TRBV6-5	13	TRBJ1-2	CASSLQGDYGYTF
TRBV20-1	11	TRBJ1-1	CSARAYTEAFF
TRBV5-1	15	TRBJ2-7	CASSTRTGAPYEQYF
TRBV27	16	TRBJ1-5	CASSPRWGEGNQPQHF
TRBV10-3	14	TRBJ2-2	CAGALAGNTGELFF
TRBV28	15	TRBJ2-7	CASSPRTGGIDEQYF
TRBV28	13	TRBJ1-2	CASRSTGGAGYTF
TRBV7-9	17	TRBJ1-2	CASSLGGPPAYLYGYTF
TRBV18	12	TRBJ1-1	CASSDRANEAFF
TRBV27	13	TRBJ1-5	CASSFDRHQPQHF
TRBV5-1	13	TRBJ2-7	CASSLEGGYEQYF
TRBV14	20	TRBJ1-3	CASSQDRGGVSLRSGNTIYF
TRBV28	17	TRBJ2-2	CASSLGKGQASVGELFF
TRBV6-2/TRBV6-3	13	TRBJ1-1	CAISRGMGTEAFF
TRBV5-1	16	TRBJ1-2	CASSLAGGQGGYGYTF
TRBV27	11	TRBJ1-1	CASRQGVEAFF